This T cell receptor (beta chain) was profiled in a study of neurological immune-mediated disorders. Turning to the study itself: About 90% of the 34 multiple sclerosis patients had relapsing-remitting disease; 3 had secondary progressive.

Every sequencing run gave over 200 million TCR-beta sequences, taken from 15-18 subjects. TCRdb re-called the 5' RACE reads with MiXCR, one entry per CDR3 protein. The sample includes about 120,000 distinct CDR3 sequences, around 3% of them seen just once. The study, taken as a whole, reports: The highest TCR clonal expansion occurred in HTLV-1-associated myelopathy; multiple sclerosis fell below healthy controls. Phylogenetic grouping assigned the repertoires of 18 of 34 multiple sclerosis patients to a single related-CDR3 cluster, representing a possible signature.

This clonotype was seen many times. What it binds is unknown. In germline, CDR1 is SEHNR, CDR2 FQNEAQ (reference sequence). The CDR3 extends over 16 amino acids. The ends lost 2 bases at V and 5 bases at J; junction bases unmatched: 10. This receptor was obtained from a woman aged 30 to 39 with multiple sclerosis. The sequenced sample consisted of PBMCs. V is TRBV7-9 and J is TRBJ2-7; 9 nucleotides line up with TRBD2. The CDR3 loop reads CASSLSTAGGPDEQYF. The CDR3 DNA sequence: TGTGCCAGCAGCTTATCTACGGCGGGAGGGCCCGACGAGCAGTACTTC. The full variable domain, its missing parts supplied by reference TRBV7-9 and TRBJ2-7, is DTGVSQNPRHKITKRGQNVTFRCDPISEHNRLYWYRQTLGQGPEFLTYFQNEAQLEKSRLLSDRFSAERPKGSFSTLEIQRTEQGDSAMYLCASSLSTAGGPDEQYFGPGTRLTVT.